The 21 T cell receptor beta chains listed next were all sequenced from one sample in a study of shared clonotypes between healthy human individuals. TCRdb keeps only in-frame clones here, not all; method: immunoSEQ multiplex PCR. The sample holds under 1,100,000 clones, roughly 74% seen once. Material: memory CD4+ T cells from PBMCs. Subset of the sample: CD45RA-negative fraction. These receptors came from a man in his late teens or twenties in good health. Some clones in this sample may be carry-over from other donors' samples.

This clone appeared a few times. This chain connects TRBV5-1 to TRBJ1-2; D perhaps matches TRBD1 (5 bases). The CDR3 extends over 16 amino acids. The germline V gene has CDR1 SGHRS and CDR2 YFSETQ. The germline V and J ends were trimmed by 5 bases and 0 bases, with 17 bases remaining between them. The CDR3 sequence: CASRNGGTVANYGYTF. CDR3 in DNA: TGCGCCAGCAGAAATGGTGGGACTGTAGCTAACTATGGCTACACCTTC.

The chain has TRBV27 and TRBJ2-2, with unresolved D. This CDR3 comprises 13 residues. With 10 bases removed from V and 4 bases from J, the gap between germline ends came to 13 bases. Per the germline V gene, CDR1 is MNHEY and CDR2 is SMNVEV (reference sequence). The CDR3 loop is CATLLLGTGELFF. The CDR3 coding sequence is TGTGCCACCCTGTTATTGGGCACCGGGGAGCTGTTTTTT.

The gene calls are TRBV28 and TRBJ1-3, with D maybe TRBD1 (5 bases). Germline lookup yields CDR1 MDHEN and CDR2 SYDVKM. The CDR3 spans 10 residues. The V end lost 8 bases, the J end lost 7 bases, and 6 bases lay between the germline ends. Written as DNA, the CDR3 is TGTGCCAGCGGGGGGAACACCATATATTTT. This encodes CASGGNTIYF.

The chain couples TRBV10-3 to TRBJ2-7; 9 bases map to TRBD2. Germline trimming cut 10 bases from V and 2 bases from J; bases unmatched to any gene: 6. The CDR3 is made up of 13 amino acids. The germline gives CDR1 ENHRY, CDR2 SYGVKD. CDR3 protein: CATVSGSTYEQYF. The DNA for the CDR3 is TGTGCCACAGTTAGCGGGAGCACCTACGAGCAGTACTTC.

Here the CDR3 reads CASSNRGPQHF. The CDR3 DNA sequence: TGTGCCAGCAGCAACCGGGGGCCCCAGCATTTT. The chain links TRBV5-6 to TRBJ1-5; D unclear. Per germline, CDR1 SGHDT and CDR2 YYEEEE. V was cut by 4 bases and J by 9 bases, with 8 bases left in between. The CDR3 loop spans 11 amino acids.

This clone was observed a handful of times. This chain uses TRBV1 with TRBJ1-3. TRBV1 counts as a pseudogene. CDR3 length: 21 amino acids. In DNA, the CDR3 is TGCACCAGCAGCCAAGCGGGCCTCCCACCGGGACGGATTCGGACCGGAAACACCATATATTTT. Residues: CTSSQAGLPPGRIRTGNTIYF.

This clone showed up many times. The V call is TRBV4-1, the J call TRBJ2-3; a weak D match, TRBD1 (5 bases). Germline lookup yields CDR1 MGHRA and CDR2 YSYEKL. V lost 0 bases, J lost 5 bases, and 9 bases lay in between. The CDR3 runs to 14 residues. The CDR3 loop is CASSQEGRGDTQYF. The CDR3 region has the DNA TGCGCCAGCAGCCAAGAGGGTAGGGGAGATACGCAGTATTTT.

Details on this clone: Other DNA sequences in the same sample also yield this CDR3. V and J are TRBV5-4 and TRBJ1-4; D may be TRBD1 (5 bases). This CDR3 is built from 15 residues. V lost 0 bases and J lost 8, with 14 bases in between. Germline-derived CDR1 and CDR2 are SGHNT and YYREEE (reference sequence). The CDR3 DNA sequence: TGTGCCAGCAGCTTGGGAGGCCAGGGAGGGGAAAAACTGTTTTTT. Its translation: CASSLGGQGGEKLFF. The complete variable domain, with remaining parts taken from reference TRBV5-4 and TRBJ1-4, reads ETGVTQSPTHLIKTRGQQVTLRCSSQSGHNTVSWYQQALGQGPQFIFQYYREEENGRGNFPPRFSGLQFPNYSSELNVNALELDDSALYLCASSLGGQGGEKLFFGSGTQLSVL.

This sequence joins TRBV6-6 and TRBJ1-1; D gene unclear. Trimming stripped 6 bases from V and 7 bases from J, with 12 bases between. This CDR3 has 12 residues. Germline CDR1 is MNHNY and CDR2 is SVGAGI (reference sequence). The CDR3 DNA reads as TGTGCCAGCAGCAACGCCCAGGTTGAAGCTTTCTTT. Its protein is CASSNAQVEAFF.

The V gene is TRBV25-1, the J gene TRBJ1-3, with a possible D match to TRBD1 (5 bases). Germline assignment: CDR1 MGHDK and CDR2 SYGVNS. The V end lost 2 bases, the J end lost 3 bases, and 17 bases lay between the germline ends. The CDR3 sequence is 17 residues long. Written as DNA, the CDR3 is TGTGCCAGCAGTGAACTCTTTTCGAGGGACCTTGGAAACACCATATATTTT. Translation: CASSELFSRDLGNTIYF.

The CDR3 region has the DNA TGTGCCAGCAGTCACCGACTAGCCCCCAGGACGCACGAGCAGTACTTC. Translated, it gives CASSHRLAPRTHEQYF. The chain uses TRBV28 and TRBJ2-7, with 7 bases that match TRBD2. V trimming: 5 bases; J trimming: 5 bases; junction bases outside the gene matches: 15. The CDR3 runs 16 residues. Per germline, CDR1 MDHEN and CDR2 SYDVKM. Full variable domain (remainder filled in from reference TRBV28 and TRBJ2-7): DVKVTQSSRYLVKRTGEKVFLECVQDMDHENMFWYRQDPGLGLRLIYFSYDVKMKEKGDIPEGYSVSREKKERFSLILESASTNQTSMYLCASSHRLAPRTHEQYFGPGTRLTVT.

The rearrangement links TRBV11-3 to TRBJ2-2; no definite D call. V was clipped by 4 bases and J by 2 bases, with 11 bases between them. The CDR3 has 15 residues. Germline V gives CDR1 SGHNT, CDR2 YENEEA. CDR3 protein: CASSYNLLNTGELFF. The CDR3 DNA follows: TGTGCCAGCAGCTACAATCTACTAAACACCGGGGAGCTGTTTTTT.

The rearrangement uses TRBV29-1 and TRBJ2-5; D might be TRBD1 or TRBD2, each matching 6 bases. This CDR3 comprises 13 residues. In germline, CDR1 is SQVTM, CDR2 ANQGSEA. Trimming removed 4 bases at V and 4 bases at J, with 13 bases between. The CDR3 loop reads CSVGWGAGETQYF. The CDR3 DNA follows: TGCAGCGTTGGTTGGGGGGCGGGAGAGACCCAGTACTTC.

A single count supports this clone. This rearrangement joins TRBV7-2 to TRBJ1-3; 8 positions match TRBD1. The CDR3 spans 15 residues. V shed 2 bases and J 4 bases; nucleotides not matched to a gene: 4. Germline V gene sequence: CDR1 SGHTA, CDR2 FQGNSA. The CDR3 sequence: CASSLRRQGGNTIYF. CDR3 bases: TGTGCCAGCAGCTTACGGAGACAGGGGGGAAACACCATATATTTT.

The rearrangement uses TRBV10-3 and TRBJ2-5; 10 nucleotides align to TRBD2. V lost 6 bases, J lost 5 bases, and 9 bases stayed unmatched. In germline, CDR1 is ENHRY, CDR2 SYGVKD. This CDR3 has 15 residues. The CDR3 DNA follows: TGTGCCATCAGAAAGAGCGGGAGGGCCTTTGAGACCCAGTACTTC. As protein: CAIRKSGRAFETQYF.

This clone occurred a few times. The chain uses TRBV6-4 and TRBJ2-1; 14 nucleotides agree with TRBD2. CDR3 length: 16 residues. With 2 bases clipped from V and 8 bases from J, the junction kept 5 bases outside the gene matches. Germline-derived CDR1 and CDR2 are MRHNA and SNTAGT. The CDR3 spells CASSDGGTSGSDEQFF. In nucleotides, the CDR3 is TGTGCCAGCAGTGACGGGGGGACTAGCGGGAGCGATGAGCAGTTCTTC.

The V gene is TRBV5-4, the J gene TRBJ2-5, with D unresolved. This CDR3 contains 14 residues. V shed 0 bases and J shed 0 bases, with 6 bases lying between them. Germline CDR1 and CDR2: SGHNT and YYREEE (reference sequence). The DNA of the CDR3 is TGTGCCAGCAGCTTGGTGAAAAACCAAGAGACCCAGTACTTC. Amino acids: CASSLVKNQETQYF.

The genes are TRBV25-1 and TRBJ2-3, with D unclear. Germline V gene sequence: CDR1 MGHDK, CDR2 SYGVNS. The CDR3 runs to 15 residues. Trimming stripped 4 bases from V and 3 bases from J, with 14 bases between. CDR3 sequence: CASSGLGGITDTQYF. As DNA, the CDR3 is TGTGCCAGCAGTGGGCTAGGCGGAATTACAGATACGCAGTATTTT.

The chain recombines TRBV7-3 with TRBJ2-3; possibly TRBD2 for D (6 bases). V was shortened by 4 bases and J by 4 bases, with 12 bases between the two germline ends. In germline, CDR1 is SGHTA, CDR2 FQGTGA. This CDR3 has 14 amino acids. CDR3 DNA: TGTGCCAGCAGCTCCGGGACGGGAGCAGATACGCAGTATTTT. Protein product: CASSSGTGADTQYF.

This chain joins TRBV4-1 and TRBJ1-2; D gene ambiguous. Germline lookup yields CDR1 MGHRA and CDR2 YSYEKL. The CDR3 covers 13 residues. V was shortened by 0 bases and J by 7 bases, with 9 bases between the two germline ends. The CDR3 is CASSQDRRRGYTF. In DNA form, the CDR3 reads TGCGCCAGCAGCCAAGACAGGCGTCGTGGCTACACCTTC.

A single count supports this clone. The chain employs TRBV6-1 and TRBJ2-7; 11 bases agree with TRBD2. The CDR3 is made up of 15 amino acids. With 7 bases clipped from V and 0 bases from J, the junction kept 5 bases outside the gene matches. CDR1 and CDR2 from the germline V gene are MNHNS and SASEGT. Here the CDR3 DNA reads TGTGCCAGCAATAGACTAGCGGGGAGCTCCTACGAGCAGTACTTC. Translation: CASNRLAGSSYEQYF.